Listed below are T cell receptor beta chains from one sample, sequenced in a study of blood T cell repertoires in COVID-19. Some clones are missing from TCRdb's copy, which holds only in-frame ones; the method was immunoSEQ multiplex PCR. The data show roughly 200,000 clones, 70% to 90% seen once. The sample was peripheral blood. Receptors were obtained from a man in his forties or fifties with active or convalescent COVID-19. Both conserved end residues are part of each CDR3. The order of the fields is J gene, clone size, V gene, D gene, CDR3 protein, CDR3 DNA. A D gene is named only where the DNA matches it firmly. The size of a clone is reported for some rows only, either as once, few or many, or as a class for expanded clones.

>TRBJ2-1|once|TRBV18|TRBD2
CASSLSRGDNEQFF
TGTGCCAGCTCACTCTCGCGGGGGGACAATGAGCAGTTCTTC
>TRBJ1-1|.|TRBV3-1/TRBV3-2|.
CASSPDSNTEAFF
TGTGCCAGCAGCCCGGACAGCAACACTGAAGCTTTCTTT
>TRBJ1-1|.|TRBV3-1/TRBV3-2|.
CASSSPNRGTEAFF
TGTGCCAGCAGCTCACCCAACCGGGGGACTGAAGCTTTCTTT
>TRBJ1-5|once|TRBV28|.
CASSLTGLNQPQHF
TGTGCCAGCAGCCTGACAGGTCTCAATCAGCCCCAGCATTTT
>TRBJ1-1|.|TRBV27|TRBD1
CASSSGTGEFMNTEAFF
TGTGCCAGCAGTTCTGGGACAGGGGAATTTATGAACACTGAAGCTTTCTTT
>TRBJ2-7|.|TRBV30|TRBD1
CAWNLLTGTAYEQYF
TGTGCCTGGAACCTCCTTACCGGGACAGCCTACGAGCAGTACTTC
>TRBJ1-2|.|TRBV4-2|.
CASSQDQAGRGYTF
TGTGCCAGCAGCCAAGATCAGGCAGGGCGAGGCTACACCTTC
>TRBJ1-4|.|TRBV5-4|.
CASSLFGAAEKLFF
TGTGCCAGCAGCTTGTTTGGGGCAGCCGAAAAACTGTTTTTT
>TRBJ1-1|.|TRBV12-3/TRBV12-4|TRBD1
CASSLRDRPEAFF
TGTGCCAGCAGTTTACGGGACAGACCTGAAGCTTTCTTT
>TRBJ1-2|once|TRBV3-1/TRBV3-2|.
CASSQAQSYTF
TGTGCCAGCAGCCAAGCACAGAGCTACACCTTC